The clone carrying this TCR beta chain was counted only a few times. The sample comes from a study of blood T cell repertoires in COVID-19. Study-level background: Samples taken during acute and convalescent COVID-19 were collected in the United States, Italy and Spain. Sources were T cells, B-cell-depleted T cells, or PBMCs; the material itself was cDNA or gDNA.

Produced via immunoSEQ multiplex PCR; TCRdb's table is partial and in-frame only. The data contain 200,000 to 300,000 clones, around four fifths of them singletons. The study recruited exposed participants who had met a COVID-19 case within 2 weeks before entry. Germline CDR1 reads SQVTM; CDR2 reads ANQGSEA. This CDR3 spans 13 amino acids. V dropped 4 bases and J dropped 3; count of bases not matched to a gene: 2. This TCR was sampled from a woman aged 40 to 49 who had been exposed to COVID-19. The chain is built from TRBV29-1 and TRBJ1-5, with TRBD1 matching over 8 bases. The specimen was PBMCs or T cells enriched from blood (not recorded which). This chain's CDR3 is CSVGTGLNQPQHF. CDR3 DNA: TGCAGCGTTGGGACAGGGCTCAATCAGCCCCAGCATTTT.